The clone carrying this T cell receptor beta chain was found a few times. The target antigen is unknown. By 5'RACE template switching, TCR cDNA was produced, with a universal primer site and UMIs added in the process. TCRdb passed the 5' RACE reads through MiXCR, listing each CDR3 protein once. In the table there are a few hundred thousand distinct CDR3 sequences, roughly 9.4% of which are singletons. Looked up from germline, CDR1 is LNHNV and CDR2 is YYDKDF (reference sequence). The CDR3 length is 15 residues. With V trimmed by 1 base and J by 10 bases, 10 bases remained unmatched. This entry comes from a study of T cells after yellow fever vaccination. Study findings and constraints: Weaker overall was a secondary response that nonetheless peaked faster, on day 5 versus 15. After the booster, roughly 96% of CD4 and more than 85% of CD8 primary-response clones were re-detected.

The TCR was taken from a man aged 18 to 30 who received the YFV17D yellow fever vaccine. The source material was PBMCs, sampled on the day of the first yellow fever vaccination. The gene calls are TRBV15 and TRBJ1-5; 7 positions agree with TRBD1. This CDR3 is CATSRGVGRGSPQHF. CDR3 sequence (DNA): TGTGCCACCAGCAGAGGTGTGGGCAGGGGGTCTCCCCAGCATTTT.